Each of the 32 T cell receptor beta chains below was sequenced from the same sample in a study of blood T cell repertoires in COVID-19 (TCRdb year 2020). The library was made by the immunoSEQ multiplex PCR assay. Held by TCRdb, this immuneACCESS table contains in-frame sequences only and omits some clones. Under half of the omission traces to an unresolved V gene where checked; the cause of the rest is unknown. The sample table contains 150,000 to 200,000 clones; only one count was recorded for 70% to 90% of them. The ten largest clones represent around a sixth of the sample. The sequenced sample consisted of peripheral blood. The receptor set was obtained from a person between 65 and 79 years old with COVID-19, enrolled during active disease.

The gene calls are TRBV19 and TRBJ2-7, with D uncertain. The CDR3 has 13 residues. CDR1 and CDR2 from the germline V gene are LNHDA and SQIVND (reference sequence). V lost 7 bases and J lost 3, with 13 bases in between. CDR3 loop: CASKHGYGYEQYF. For the CDR3, the DNA is TGTGCCAGTAAACACGGGTACGGCTACGAGCAGTACTTC.

This rearrangement joins TRBV15 to TRBJ2-3; D remains ambiguous. Trimming cost V 1 base and J 4 bases, with 18 bases left between them. The CDR3 runs to 17 residues. Germline CDR1 is LNHNV and CDR2 is YYDKDF (reference sequence). CDR3 loop: CATSRGGLHVSPDTQYF. The CDR3 coding sequence is TGTGCCACCAGCAGAGGTGGCCTGCATGTATCTCCAGATACGCAGTATTTT.

CDR3 DNA: TGTGCCAGCTCACGGGCACAGGCGAACACTGAAGCTTTCTTT. Its translation: CASSRAQANTEAFF. The chain links TRBV18 to TRBJ1-1, with D possibly being TRBD1 (5 bases). The CDR3 is 14 amino acids. V gave up 4 bases and J gave up 1 base, with 10 bases separating them. Germline V CDR1 and CDR2: KGHSH, LQKENI.

V usage is TRBV6-5 and J usage is TRBJ2-7; TRBD1 agrees at 7 bases. Germline CDR1 reads MNHEY; CDR2 reads SVGAGI. V lost 0 bases and J lost 1; bases outside the gene matches: 3. This CDR3 region has 15 residues. The CDR3 spells CASSYSRDSSYEQYF. The CDR3, as DNA: TGTGCCAGCAGTTACTCCCGGGACAGTTCCTACGAGCAGTACTTC.

The chain is built from TRBV9 and TRBJ2-2; D call uncertain. Germline values: CDR1 SGDLS, CDR2 YYNGEE. There are 17 residues in the CDR3. V was shortened by 0 bases and J by 0 bases, with 12 bases between the two germline ends. The CDR3 loop is CASSVATNRANTGELFF. The CDR3 bases are TGTGCCAGCAGCGTAGCTACAAACAGAGCGAACACCGGGGAGCTGTTTTTT.

This chain uses TRBV9 with TRBJ2-3; a weak D match, TRBD1 (5 bases). Germline CDR1 reads SGDLS; CDR2 reads YYNGEE. This CDR3 has 12 residues. V gave up 7 bases and J gave up 7 bases, with 13 bases separating them. Here the CDR3 DNA reads TGTGCCAGCGGCAGGGATGGCCATACGCAGTATTTT. It translates to CASGRDGHTQYF.

The chain is built from TRBV19 and TRBJ2-3; no clear D gene. V shed 4 bases and J shed 1 base, with 15 bases lying between them. CDR3 length: 16 residues. Germline-derived CDR1 and CDR2 are LNHDA and SQIVND (reference sequence). The CDR3 DNA reads as TGTGCCAGTAGTAGGCGAGTGGGCATAGGCACAGATACGCAGTATTTT. Translated, it gives CASSRRVGIGTDTQYF.

V usage is TRBV11-3 and J usage is TRBJ2-5, with TRBD2 as a possible D gene (5 bases). The CDR3 length is 15 residues. V was shortened by 3 bases and J by 2 bases, with 13 bases between the two germline ends. Germline assignment: CDR1 SGHNT and CDR2 YENEEA. This chain's CDR3 is CASSFTGRGQETQYF. DNA of the CDR3: TGTGCCAGCAGCTTTACCGGCCGGGGTCAAGAGACCCAGTACTTC.

This clone was counted ten times or more. The chain couples TRBV30 to TRBJ2-7, with 9 bases that match TRBD2. The CDR3 consists of 13 residues. Germline V gives CDR1 GTSNPN, CDR2 SVGIG (reference sequence). V dropped 0 bases and J dropped 7; count of bases not matched to a gene: 4. CDR3 residues: CAWSVWREGEQYF. For the CDR3, the DNA is TGTGCCTGGAGTGTCTGGCGGGAGGGAGAGCAGTACTTC.

The chain couples TRBV6-5 to TRBJ2-7; 10 nucleotides agree with TRBD1. The CDR3 is 15 amino acids. Germline values: CDR1 MNHEY, CDR2 SVGAGI. Unmatched junction bases numbered 9, after V lost 5 bases and J lost 5 bases. CDR3 coding DNA: TGTGCCAGCAGTCGAGCGGCGGGACAGGGGAACGAGCAGTACTTC. It yields the protein CASSRAAGQGNEQYF.

This clone was observed a handful of times. This chain connects TRBV23-1 to TRBJ1-4; 10 nucleotides match TRBD1. TRBV23-1 is known as an ORF, though its function is uncertain. Trimming removed 6 bases from V and 4 bases from J; junction bases left unmatched: 5. The CDR3 is made up of 15 amino acids. CDR3 loop: CASRTRDRGNEKLFF. The DNA of the CDR3 is TGCGCCAGCAGGACCCGGGACAGGGGTAATGAAAAACTGTTTTTT.

The chain recombines TRBV12-3 or TRBV12-4 with TRBJ2-7; tentatively, D is TRBD1 (5 bases). The CDR3 runs 13 residues. Trimming cost V 2 bases and J 6 bases, with 11 bases left between them. CDR3 protein: CASSLRQGREQYF. The CDR3 bases are TGTGCCAGCAGTTTAAGGCAGGGCCGCGAGCAGTACTTC.

The chain has TRBV19 and TRBJ2-7; maybe TRBD1 (6 bases). The germline V gene has CDR1 LNHDA and CDR2 SQIVND (reference sequence). The V end was cut by 0 bases, the J end by 3 bases, with 6 bases between. This CDR3 has 13 amino acids. The CDR3 reads CASSIEGGYEQYF. The DNA for the CDR3 is TGTGCCAGTAGTATAGAAGGGGGCTACGAGCAGTACTTC.

The rearrangement links TRBV19 to TRBJ1-4, with unresolved D. Per germline, CDR1 LNHDA and CDR2 SQIVND (reference sequence). The CDR3 consists of 14 residues. V dropped 3 bases and J dropped 7 bases, with 12 bases sitting between them. The CDR3 region has the DNA TGTGCCAGTAGTATTGACCCCGGAGGTGAAAAACTGTTTTTT. Translating gives CASSIDPGGEKLFF.

V usage is TRBV15 and J usage is TRBJ1-3; TRBD1 matches at 9 bases. V lost 9 bases to trimming and J lost 4 bases; unmatched junction nucleotides: 10. This CDR3 is 15 amino acids long. The germline V gene encodes CDR1 LNHNV and CDR2 YYDKDF (reference sequence). As DNA, the CDR3 is TGTGCCACGCGGCCGGGACAGGGAGTCGGAAACACCATATATTTT. Translation gives CATRPGQGVGNTIYF.

The chain uses TRBV9 and TRBJ2-3; D uncertain. Germline V gene sequence: CDR1 SGDLS, CDR2 YYNGEE. The V gene lost 0 bases and the J gene lost 0 bases, with 17 bases spanning the gap. CDR3 length: 18 residues. The CDR3 loop is CASSVGSLPYSSTDTQYF. In DNA form, the CDR3 reads TGTGCCAGCAGCGTAGGATCCCTCCCCTATTCTAGCACAGATACGCAGTATTTT.

This clone was found a few times. The rearrangement uses TRBV21-1 and TRBJ2-7; the DNA was not compared with TRBD2, the D call given in the table. TRBV21-1 counts as a pseudogene. This CDR3 is built from 15 residues. The CDR3 bases are TGTGCCAGCAGCAAACCGGAGACTAGCGATGACGAGCAGTACTTC. The encoded protein is CASSKPETSDDEQYF.

The J gene is TRBJ1-5, the V gene TRBV28; 9 nucleotides align to TRBD1. V shed 5 bases and J 11 bases; nucleotides not matched to a gene: 10. In germline, CDR1 is MDHEN, CDR2 SYDVKM. The CDR3 has 14 residues. CDR3 loop: CASSLGQGGGSQHF. The CDR3 nucleotides are TGTGCCAGCAGTCTGGGACAGGGTGGGGGGTCCCAGCATTTT. Variable domain in full (rest from reference TRBV28 and TRBJ1-5): DVKVTQSSRYLVKRTGEKVFLECVQDMDHENMFWYRQDPGLGLRLIYFSYDVKMKEKGDIPEGYSVSREKKERFSLILESASTNQTSMYLCASSLGQGGGSQHFGDGTRLSIL.

This chain links TRBV7-9 with TRBJ1-4; D is unclear. This CDR3 has 13 amino acids. Germline V CDR1 and CDR2: SEHNR, FQNEAQ (reference sequence). Trimming stripped 5 bases from V and 5 bases from J, with 9 bases between. CDR3 sequence: CASSQGRNEKLFF. The CDR3 region has the DNA TGTGCCAGCAGCCAAGGGAGAAATGAAAAACTGTTTTTT.

The genes are TRBV7-3 and TRBJ2-1; D perhaps matches TRBD1 (5 bases). Trimming pared 5 bases from V and 6 bases from J, leaving 14 bases between. This CDR3 has 14 amino acids. Germline assignment: CDR1 SGHTA and CDR2 FQGTGA. The CDR3 DNA follows: TGTGCCAGCAGCCTAGGGGCTTTTACCAATGAGCAGTTCTTC. It is translated as CASSLGAFTNEQFF.

This clone was seen a handful of times. The chain carries TRBV20-1 and TRBJ2-7; TRBD1 aligns across 8 bases. CDR3 length: 13 amino acids. Trimming at V came to 3 bases and at J to 6 bases, leaving 7 bases not matched to a gene. Looked up from germline, CDR1 is DFQATT and CDR2 is SNEGSKA (reference sequence). CDR3 sequence (DNA): TGCAGTGCTAGTAAACCTCAGGGGGCCGAGCAGTACTTC. Encoded protein: CSASKPQGAEQYF.

The chain recombines TRBV6-5 with TRBJ2-2, with 7 bases lining up with TRBD1. Germline CDR1 and CDR2: MNHEY and SVGAGI. After removal of 7 bases from V and 1 base from J, the junction contained 3 bases not matched to a gene. The CDR3 sequence is 14 residues long. The CDR3 nucleotides read TGTGCCAGCATTCGGACAGGGAACACCGGGGAGCTGTTTTTT. This translates into CASIRTGNTGELFF.

The chain employs TRBV7-2 and TRBJ1-5; maybe TRBD1 (6 bases). The length of the CDR3 is 13 residues. The V end was cut by 3 bases, the J end by 7 bases, with 10 bases between. The germline gives CDR1 SGHTA, CDR2 FQGNSA. CDR3 sequence reads: CASSFTGTQPQHF. The CDR3 coding sequence is TGTGCCAGCAGCTTCACAGGGACCCAGCCCCAGCATTTT.

The chain is built from TRBV7-9 and TRBJ2-7; 7 nucleotides align to TRBD1. V shed 5 bases and J 3 bases; nucleotides not matched to a gene: 7. Germline CDR1 SEHNR, CDR2 FQNEAQ (reference sequence). The CDR3 contains 14 residues. The CDR3 nucleotides are TGTGCCAGCAGCACGGGACAGCTCAACTACGAGCAGTACTTC. Its protein is CASSTGQLNYEQYF.

A single count supports this clone. V gene TRBV28 combines with J gene TRBJ2-5, with TRBD1 identical over 8 bases. Germline assignment: CDR1 MDHEN and CDR2 SYDVKM. V shed 6 bases, J shed 4 bases, and the junction held 4 bases outside the gene matches. The CDR3 has 13 residues. The CDR3 here is CASRSGGAETQYF. CDR3 sequence (DNA): TGTGCCAGCAGATCAGGGGGCGCAGAGACCCAGTACTTC.

The chain links TRBV15 to TRBJ1-4; 7 bases line up with TRBD1. The V segment lost 5 bases and the J segment 1 base; nucleotides outside the gene matches: 4. Germline loops: CDR1 LNHNV, CDR2 YYDKDF (reference sequence). The CDR3 loop spans 15 amino acids. The CDR3 spells CATSLRTGTNEKLFF. CDR3 DNA: TGTGCCACCAGCTTACGGACAGGAACTAATGAAAAACTGTTTTTT.

This chain joins TRBV3-1 (or the pseudogene TRBV3-2) and TRBJ2-2; 10 nucleotides align to TRBD2. The trim removed 6 bases at V and 5 bases at J, leaving 6 bases unmatched. The germline V gene has CDR1 LGHDT and CDR2 YNNKEL (reference sequence). This CDR3 is built from 15 residues. In nucleotides, the CDR3 is TGTGCCAGCAGATCTAGCGGGGGTGGAACCGGGGAGCTGTTTTTT. It encodes CASRSSGGGTGELFF.

The chain combines TRBV5-8 with TRBJ1-6; no firm D call. Trimming cost V 3 bases and J 7 bases, with 11 bases left between them. The CDR3 runs to 14 residues. CDR1 is SGHTS and CDR2 is YDEGEE in the germline V gene. The chain's CDR3 is CASSSRVENSPLHF. CDR3 DNA sequence: TGTGCCAGCAGCTCACGAGTCGAAAATTCACCCCTCCACTTT.

The chain carries TRBV9 and TRBJ2-2; D remains unclear. Per the germline V gene, CDR1 is SGDLS and CDR2 is YYNGEE. The length of the CDR3 is 15 residues. The germline V and J ends were trimmed by 3 bases and 5 bases, with 14 bases remaining between them. In DNA, the CDR3 is TGTGCCAGCAGCGCCGTTGACGGGTTTACCGGGGAGCTGTTTTTT. Translated, it gives CASSAVDGFTGELFF.

The chain carries TRBV5-6 and TRBJ2-1, with 12 nucleotides matching TRBD2. Germline V gene lookup returns CDR1 SGHDT and CDR2 YYEEEE. V dropped 4 bases and J dropped 12; count of bases not matched to a gene: 14. The CDR3 covers 16 residues. The CDR3 loop reads CASSVRLAGAGTGQFF. Written as DNA, the CDR3 is TGTGCCAGCAGCGTACGACTAGCGGGGGCGGGGACCGGGCAGTTCTTC.

The chain combines TRBV28 with TRBJ2-3; TRBD2 matches at 8 bases. CDR3 length equals 17 residues. V lost 5 bases and J lost 1; bases outside the gene matches: 11. Germline V CDR1 and CDR2: MDHEN, SYDVKM. The CDR3: CASSPPRLARRTDTQYF. The DNA of the CDR3 is TGTGCCAGCAGTCCACCCCGACTAGCGCGCCGCACAGATACGCAGTATTTT. The entire variable domain, with the rest obtained from reference TRBV28 and TRBJ2-3, is as follows: DVKVTQSSRYLVKRTGEKVFLECVQDMDHENMFWYRQDPGLGLRLIYFSYDVKMKEKGDIPEGYSVSREKKERFSLILESASTNQTSMYLCASSPPRLARRTDTQYFGPGTRLTVL.

The V call is TRBV4-1, the J call TRBJ1-4, with D tentatively TRBD1 (6 bases). The ends were cut back, 4 bases at V and 0 bases at J, with 15 bases in the middle. The germline CDR1 and CDR2 sequences are MGHRA and YSYEKL. This CDR3 region has 17 residues. The CDR3 reads CASSPRDMLATNEKLFF. CDR3 in DNA: TGCGCCAGCAGCCCACGGGACATGCTAGCAACTAATGAAAAACTGTTTTTT.